The rows below give T cell receptor beta chains drawn from one sample of a study of vaccination effects on CD4 cells after COVID-19. Repertoires were generated with immunoSEQ multiplex PCR, while TCRdb's copy carries only in-frame clones and drops some. The sample yields tens of thousands of clones, around 70% seen once. The antigens these receptors bind are not known. Sample: CD4+ T cells from PBMCs cultured without peptide, taken after COVID-19 vaccination. The receptors come from a human donor who received a COVID-19 vaccine. Both conserved end residues are part of each CDR3. Each record gives: V gene, J gene, CDR3 length, D gene, clone size, CDR3 protein, CDR3 DNA. The D gene is left open where the match is weak. Only some rows state a clone size, as once, few, many or a class for expanded clones.

>TRBV10-3|TRBJ1-4|13|NA|NA
CAISELINEKLFF
TGTGCCATCAGTGAGCTCATTAATGAAAAACTGTTTTTT
>TRBV6-6|TRBJ2-3|16|NA|NA
CASSRRVGALGDTQYF
TGTGCCAGCAGTCGCCGGGTGGGGGCTTTAGGAGATACGCAGTATTTT
>TRBV9|TRBJ1-6|16|NA|NA
CASSVDIGTYNSPLHF
TGTGCCAGCAGCGTAGATATTGGAACCTATAATTCACCCCTCCACTTT
>TRBV29-1|TRBJ1-1|13|TRBD1|few
CSVDIQGGSEAFF
TGCAGCGTTGACATACAGGGGGGTTCTGAAGCTTTCTTT
>TRBV9|TRBJ2-3|19|TRBD2|NA
CASSVGTSGGGTSTDTQYF
TGTGCCAGCAGCGTTGGGACTAGCGGGGGAGGCACTAGCACAGATACGCAGTATTTT
>TRBV7-2|TRBJ2-3|16|NA|NA
CASSPPGHSSTDTQYF
TGTGCCAGCAGCCCTCCGGGGCACAGTAGCACAGATACGCAGTATTTT
>TRBV10-1|TRBJ2-2|15|TRBD2|NA
CASSPGTRETGELFF
TGCGCCAGCAGTCCCGGGACTAGAGAGACCGGGGAGCTGTTTTTT
>TRBV24-1|TRBJ1-2|15|NA|once
CATSDRTEGNYGYTF
TGTGCCACCAGTGACCGGACCGAGGGGAACTATGGCTACACCTTC
>TRBV5-1|TRBJ1-1|14|NA|NA
CASSFGPSGTEAFF
TGCGCCAGCAGCTTCGGTCCATCGGGGACTGAAGCTTTCTTT
>TRBV6-6|TRBJ2-3|15|NA|NA
CASSYRGTSTDTQYF
TGTGCCAGCAGTTACAGGGGAACAAGCACAGATACGCAGTATTTT
>TRBV9|TRBJ1-4|15|NA|few
CASSEGPATNEKLFF
TGTGCCAGCAGCGAGGGGCCCGCAACTAATGAAAAACTGTTTTTT
>TRBV5-1|TRBJ2-1|15|NA|few
CASTPPTQGHNEQFF
TGCGCCAGCACCCCGCCCACTCAGGGCCACAATGAGCAGTTCTTC
>TRBV18|TRBJ2-1|14|NA|NA
CASSALTSGHEQFF
TGTGCCAGCTCGGCTTTAACTAGTGGCCATGAGCAGTTCTTC
>TRBV6-6|TRBJ2-5|15|NA|NA
CASSPSGLRRETQYF
TGTGCCAGCAGCCCCAGCGGGCTCAGGAGGGAGACCCAGTACTTC
>TRBV4-2|TRBJ1-4|12|NA|NA
CASSSEGEKLFF
TGTGCCAGCAGCTCCGAAGGGGAAAAACTGTTTTTT
>TRBV9|TRBJ1-3|16|NA|NA
CASSVEAQASGNTIYF
TGTGCCAGCAGCGTAGAGGCACAGGCCTCTGGAAACACCATATATTTT
>TRBV27|TRBJ1-4|13|NA|few
CARPVGGNEKLFF
TGTGCCAGGCCCGTTGGGGGAAATGAAAAACTGTTTTTT
>TRBV7-2|TRBJ2-2|16|TRBD2|NA
CASSYILAGGTGELFF
TGTGCCAGCAGCTATATACTAGCGGGGGGAACCGGGGAGCTGTTTTTT
>TRBV30|TRBJ2-3|11|TRBD2|NA
CAWMGTITQYF
TGTGCCTGGATGGGGACTATCACGCAGTATTTT
>TRBV5-1|TRBJ1-3|16|NA|NA
CASSLGQTSSGNTIYF
TGCGCCAGCAGCTTGGGACAGACCAGCTCTGGAAACACCATATATTTT
>TRBV7-3|TRBJ2-2|14|NA|NA
CASSLNQYTGELFF
TGTGCCAGCAGCTTAAACCAGTACACCGGGGAGCTGTTTTTT
>TRBV6-5|TRBJ2-1|15|TRBD2|NA
CASSSNSGGRDEQFF
TGTGCCAGCAGTAGCAATAGCGGGGGGAGGGATGAGCAGTTCTTC
>TRBV3-1/TRBV3-2|TRBJ2-2|13|NA|NA
CASSPSGIGELFF
TGTGCCAGCAGCCCATCAGGGATCGGGGAGCTGTTTTTT
>TRBV7-3|TRBJ2-1|15|NA|few
CASSLDIQHVGEQFF
TGTGCCAGCAGCTTAGATATCCAGCACGTCGGTGAGCAGTTCTTC
>TRBV7-2|TRBJ2-4|15|TRBD2|NA
CASSLGLAGQNIQYF
TGTGCCAGCAGCTTAGGACTAGCGGGGCAAAACATTCAGTACTTC
>TRBV6-5|TRBJ2-2|16|NA|NA
CASSSLRRGATGELFF
TGTGCCAGCAGTTCACTCAGGAGGGGGGCGACCGGGGAGCTGTTTTTT
>TRBV4-3|TRBJ1-2|13|TRBD1|NA
CASKRQGDYGYTF
TGCGCCAGCAAGAGACAGGGGGACTATGGCTACACCTTC
>TRBV6-5|TRBJ2-3|14|NA|NA
CASKWTASTDTQYF
TGTGCCAGCAAGTGGACAGCTAGCACAGATACGCAGTATTTT
>TRBV6-1|TRBJ1-6|16|NA|NA
CASSEIRVSYNSPLHF
TGTGCCAGCAGTGAAATTCGAGTCAGCTATAATTCACCCCTCCACTTT
>TRBV7-2|TRBJ2-5|13|TRBD1|NA
CASSFDRDETQYF
TGTGCCAGCAGCTTCGACAGGGACGAGACCCAGTACTTC
>TRBV5-1|TRBJ1-1|14|NA|NA
CASSLDRGNTEAFF
TGCGCCAGCAGCTTGGATAGGGGGAACACTGAAGCTTTCTTT
>TRBV29-1|TRBJ1-1|12|NA|NA
CSVNDGNTEAFF
TGCAGCGTTAACGACGGAAACACTGAAGCTTTCTTT
>TRBV3-1/TRBV3-2|TRBJ2-5|15|NA|NA
CASSQDPFYQETQYF
TGTGCCAGCAGCCAAGATCCCTTTTACCAAGAGACCCAGTACTTC
>TRBV5-1|TRBJ1-2|15|NA|once
CASSLGGATNYGYTF
TGCGCCAGCAGCTTAGGGGGGGCGACCAACTATGGCTACACCTTC
>TRBV5-1|TRBJ1-4|15|NA|NA
CASSGTGTTNEKLFF
TGCGCCAGCAGCGGCACCGGGACAACTAATGAAAAACTGTTTTTT
>TRBV2|TRBJ1-4|12|NA|NA
CASSEDSEKLFF
TGTGCCAGCAGTGAGGACAGCGAAAAACTGTTTTTT
>TRBV27|TRBJ2-5|15|NA|NA
CASSLFPGLQETQYF
TGTGCCAGCAGTTTATTTCCAGGACTCCAAGAGACCCAGTACTTC
>TRBV7-9|TRBJ2-3|16|NA|NA
CASSLYGGATTDTQYF
TGTGCCAGCAGCTTATATGGGGGGGCCACCACAGATACGCAGTATTTT
>TRBV10-3|TRBJ1-3|15|NA|NA
CAISAATRGRYTIYF
TGTGCCATCAGTGCTGCGACAAGGGGAAGATACACCATATATTTT
>TRBV7-2|TRBJ2-3|15|TRBD2|NA
CASSWGGPSTDTQYF
TGTGCCAGCAGCTGGGGGGGTCCTAGCACAGATACGCAGTATTTT
>TRBV7-3|TRBJ2-5|17|TRBD2|NA
CASSTGLAGGYGETQYF
TGTGCCAGCAGCACCGGACTAGCGGGGGGATATGGGGAGACCCAGTACTTC
>TRBV7-8|TRBJ2-1|17|NA|NA
CASSLNPSPGSRAEQFF
TGTGCCAGCAGCCTAAACCCCTCCCCGGGATCGAGGGCTGAGCAGTTCTTC
>TRBV9|TRBJ1-2|15|NA|NA
CASSVEGGHNYGYTF
TGTGCCAGCAGCGTAGAGGGAGGACATAACTATGGCTACACCTTC